The 8 T cell receptor beta chains given below trace back to one sample, sequenced in a study of long-term antiretroviral therapy in people with HIV. It was version v3.0 of the immunoSEQ assay that was run at survey level. Assay used: immunoSEQ multiplex PCR; TCRdb lists only in-frame clones, some missing. The sample holds around 26,000 clones, approximately 73% seen once. The sample consisted of unsorted PBMCs, taken 0.5 years after starting antiretroviral therapy. These receptors were obtained from a woman aged 40 to 50 with HIV.

This clone was recorded only once. The chain employs TRBV28 and TRBJ1-1; D remains ambiguous. Germline V CDR1 and CDR2: MDHEN, SYDVKM. With 7 bases removed from V and 5 bases from J, the gap between germline ends came to 14 bases. The CDR3 runs to 13 residues. For the CDR3, the DNA is TGTGCCAGCATGGCGGACTTCGGGACTGAAGCTTTCTTT. Amino acids: CASMADFGTEAFF.

The V and J genes are TRBV7-2 and TRBJ1-6; 10 positions match TRBD1. Germline V gene lookup returns CDR1 SGHTA and CDR2 FQGNSA. After removal of 3 bases from V and 9 bases from J, the junction contained 8 bases not matched to a gene. The CDR3 sequence is 16 residues long. CDR3 amino acids: CASSLRTGTGVSPLHF. CDR3 DNA: TGTGCCAGCAGCTTGAGAACCGGGACAGGGGTTTCACCCCTCCACTTT.

The V call is TRBV10-3, the J call TRBJ2-2, with TRBD2 as a possible D gene (6 bases). Germline values: CDR1 ENHRY, CDR2 SYGVKD. V lost 11 bases and J lost 3, with 16 bases in between. The CDR3 totals 14 residues. CDR3 residues: CALTGDRDTGELFF. Here the CDR3 DNA reads TGTGCCCTTACGGGGGATCGTGACACCGGGGAGCTGTTTTTT.

The chain combines TRBV7-2 with TRBJ2-1, with D maybe TRBD1 (6 bases). Germline CDR1 reads SGHTA; CDR2 reads FQGNSA. V lost 5 bases and J 4 bases, leaving 21 bases between the germline ends. There are 17 residues in the CDR3. The CDR3 DNA reads as TGTGCCAGCAGCGACCGCCCGACAGGCAATTCTTACAATGAGCAGTTCTTC. It codes for CASSDRPTGNSYNEQFF. The complete variable domain, with remaining parts taken from reference TRBV7-2 and TRBJ2-1, reads GAGVSQSPSNKVTEKGKDVELRCDPISGHTALYWYRQSLGQGLEFLIYFQGNSAPDKSGLPSDRFSAERTGGSVSTLTIQRTQQEDSAVYLCASSDRPTGNSYNEQFFGPGTRLTVL.

V and J are TRBV7-8 and TRBJ1-6; no clear D. Germline lookup yields CDR1 SGHVS and CDR2 FQNEAQ. The CDR3 runs 18 residues. Trimming stripped 1 base from V and 0 bases from J, with 13 bases between. CDR3 in amino acids: CASSLGEGWSSYNSPLHF. The CDR3, as DNA: TGTGCCAGCAGCTTAGGTGAGGGTTGGAGCTCCTATAATTCACCCCTCCACTTT.

The chain employs TRBV14 and TRBJ2-2, with TRBD2 as a possible D gene (6 bases). Germline-derived CDR1 and CDR2 are SGHDN and FVKESK. Deletions cut 8 bases from V and 4 bases from J, with 11 bases between. The CDR3 has 13 amino acids. In nucleotides, the CDR3 is TGTGCCAGCGCGGGACTGTCCACCGGGGAGCTGTTTTTT. Translated: CASAGLSTGELFF.

The chain recombines TRBV9 with TRBJ2-3; D gene uncertain. CDR3 length equals 13 residues. Trimming took 0 bases from V and 4 from J, leaving 6 bases between them. Germline-derived CDR1 and CDR2 are SGDLS and YYNGEE. CDR3 bases: TGTGCCAGCAGCGTAGGTCCGTCAGATACGCAGTATTTT. This sequence encodes CASSVGPSDTQYF.

This chain connects TRBV28 to TRBJ1-2; TRBD1 is a possible D gene (5 bases). The CDR3 sequence is 12 residues long. V dropped 4 bases and J dropped 5 bases, with 8 bases sitting between them. Germline CDR1 MDHEN, CDR2 SYDVKM. CDR3 protein: CASSSTEYGYTF. CDR3 DNA sequence: TGTGCCAGCAGTTCGACAGAGTATGGCTACACCTTC.